The rows below give T cell receptor beta chains drawn from one sample of a study of T-cell reconstitution after alpha-beta-depleted transplantation in children. TCRdb called the PCR reads again in MiXCR, with one record for every CDR3 protein. The sample has over 550,000 distinct CDR3 sequences; approximately 10% are singletons. The sample in question was PBMCs from the stem cell graft donor, obtained from the stem cell graft. These receptors all stem from a human donor who donated a stem cell graft to a child with acute myeloid leukemia. Each CDR3 is given with its conserved first and last residue. D genes are given only for firm matches. Expanded clones are given a class, and other clones once, few, many or no size at all.

clone size: NA
J gene: TRBJ2-5
V gene: TRBV12-3/TRBV12-4
D gene: TRBD2
CDR3 DNA: TGTGCCAGCAGTTTAACGGACAGAACTAGCGGGCTCCAAGAGACCCAGTACTTC
CDR3 protein: CASSLTDRTSGLQETQYF

clone size: NA
J gene: TRBJ2-1
V gene: TRBV12-3/TRBV12-4
D gene: NA
CDR3 DNA: TGTGCCAGCAGCCCAGTGGGGTTCCTCTACAATGAGCAGTTCTTC
CDR3 protein: CASSPVGFLYNEQFF

clone size: NA
J gene: TRBJ2-1
V gene: TRBV20-1
D gene: TRBD2
CDR3 DNA: TGCAGTGCTAGAGTAAGGCTAGCGGGATTCGAGCAGTTCTTC
CDR3 protein: CSARVRLAGFEQFF

clone size: few
J gene: TRBJ2-7
V gene: TRBV12-3/TRBV12-4
D gene: TRBD1
CDR3 DNA: TGTGCCAGCAGTCCCGGGACAGGGTACCCATCCTACGAGCAGTACTTC
CDR3 protein: CASSPGTGYPSYEQYF

clone size: few
J gene: TRBJ1-1
V gene: TRBV6-5
D gene: NA
CDR3 DNA: TGTGCCAGCAGTTACTCGAGTGCCGTGAACACTGAAGCTTTCTTT
CDR3 protein: CASSYSSAVNTEAFF

clone size: few
J gene: TRBJ2-7
V gene: TRBV6-1
D gene: TRBD2
CDR3 DNA: TGTGCCAGCAGGCTAGCGGGAGTCCACGAGCAGTACTTC
CDR3 protein: CASRLAGVHEQYF

clone size: NA
J gene: TRBJ1-4
V gene: TRBV15
D gene: TRBD1
CDR3 DNA: TGTGCCACCAGCAGAGCAGGGACAGCTACAACTAATGAAAAACTGTTTTTT
CDR3 protein: CATSRAGTATTNEKLFF

clone size: NA
J gene: TRBJ2-1
V gene: TRBV6-2/TRBV6-3
D gene: TRBD2
CDR3 DNA: TGTGCCAGCAGCCCCTTAGCGGGAGCGGTCAATGAGCAGTTCTTC
CDR3 protein: CASSPLAGAVNEQFF

clone size: NA
J gene: TRBJ2-3
V gene: TRBV7-3
D gene: NA
CDR3 DNA: TGTGCCAGCAGTCTAGTGGGAACTTTTGTAGATACGCAGTATTTT
CDR3 protein: CASSLVGTFVDTQYF

clone size: few
J gene: TRBJ1-5
V gene: TRBV9
D gene: TRBD1
CDR3 DNA: TGTGCCAGCAGCGCACAGGACAGGGTGGACCAGCCCCAGCATTTT
CDR3 protein: CASSAQDRVDQPQHF

clone size: NA
J gene: TRBJ2-3
V gene: TRBV20-1
D gene: NA
CDR3 DNA: TGCAGTGCTAGACCCTGGCGGGACCATTTAACGGGCACAGATACGCAGTATTTT
CDR3 protein: CSARPWRDHLTGTDTQYF

clone size: many
J gene: TRBJ2-2
V gene: TRBV10-3
D gene: TRBD1
CDR3 DNA: TGTGCCATCAGAGGGACAGTTATGCAGAACACCGGGGAGCTGTTTTTT
CDR3 protein: CAIRGTVMQNTGELFF

clone size: NA
J gene: TRBJ1-1
V gene: TRBV5-1
D gene: NA
CDR3 DNA: TGCGCCAGCATTGCGGACCCCGCGGTGAACACTGAAGCTTTCTTT
CDR3 protein: CASIADPAVNTEAFF

clone size: many
J gene: TRBJ2-5
V gene: TRBV29-1
D gene: TRBD1
CDR3 DNA: TGCAGCGTTGGGGGACAGGGCAAAGAGACCCAGTACTTC
CDR3 protein: CSVGGQGKETQYF

clone size: NA
J gene: TRBJ2-7
V gene: TRBV2
D gene: NA
CDR3 DNA: TGTGCCAGCAGGACCAGGAGCGAGCAGTACTTC
CDR3 protein: CASRTRSEQYF

clone size: NA
J gene: TRBJ2-2
V gene: TRBV6-1
D gene: NA
CDR3 DNA: TGTGCCAGCAGTCCGGACTCACGGGCCGGGGAGCTGTTTTTT
CDR3 protein: CASSPDSRAGELFF

clone size: few
J gene: TRBJ2-3
V gene: TRBV11-2
D gene: TRBD2
CDR3 DNA: TGTGCCAGCAGCTTACTAGCGGGGCTAGATACGCAGTATTTT
CDR3 protein: CASSLLAGLDTQYF

clone size: many
J gene: TRBJ2-7
V gene: TRBV12-3/TRBV12-4
D gene: TRBD2
CDR3 DNA: TGTGCCAGCAGCCCTGGGGGCGGGAGGGCCCACGAGCAGTACTTC
CDR3 protein: CASSPGGGRAHEQYF

clone size: many
J gene: TRBJ2-7
V gene: TRBV27
D gene: NA
CDR3 DNA: TGTGCCAGCAGTCCCGTCACATTCTATTCCTACGAGCAGTACTTC
CDR3 protein: CASSPVTFYSYEQYF

clone size: few
J gene: TRBJ1-5
V gene: TRBV28
D gene: NA
CDR3 DNA: TGTGCCAGCAGTTTATATCATGGTGGGGGGCTCGGCAATCAGCCCCAGCATTTT
CDR3 protein: CASSLYHGGGLGNQPQHF

clone size: few
J gene: TRBJ2-2
V gene: TRBV5-1
D gene: NA
CDR3 DNA: TGCGCCAGCAGCTTGGTCAGGGGCGAAAACACCGGGGAGCTGTTTTTT
CDR3 protein: CASSLVRGENTGELFF

clone size: NA
J gene: TRBJ2-1
V gene: TRBV29-1
D gene: TRBD1
CDR3 DNA: TGCAGCGTTGAAAGGGGGCCTTCCTACAATGAGCAGTTCTTC
CDR3 protein: CSVERGPSYNEQFF

clone size: many
J gene: TRBJ2-2
V gene: TRBV6-5
D gene: NA
CDR3 DNA: TGTGCCAGCAGTTACGTTAGCGGCCCTCGCCCCACCGGGGAGCTGTTTTTT
CDR3 protein: CASSYVSGPRPTGELFF

clone size: few
J gene: TRBJ1-1
V gene: TRBV29-1
D gene: NA
CDR3 DNA: TGCAGCGTTGAGGACGGGGGAACTGAAGCTTTCTTT
CDR3 protein: CSVEDGGTEAFF

clone size: NA
J gene: TRBJ1-2
V gene: TRBV5-1
D gene: TRBD1
CDR3 DNA: TGCGCCAGCAGCTTCGGCGAAGGGGGCGTCGATGGCTACACCTTC
CDR3 protein: CASSFGEGGVDGYTF

clone size: NA
J gene: TRBJ2-1
V gene: TRBV15
D gene: TRBD2
CDR3 DNA: TGTGCCACCAGCCGACTAGCAGATGAGCAGTTCTTC
CDR3 protein: CATSRLADEQFF

clone size: NA
J gene: TRBJ1-2
V gene: TRBV4-1
D gene: TRBD1
CDR3 DNA: TGCGCCAGCAGCCAAAGCCGCGGACAGGGAAGTGGCTACACCTTC
CDR3 protein: CASSQSRGQGSGYTF

clone size: NA
J gene: TRBJ1-4
V gene: TRBV6-5
D gene: NA
CDR3 DNA: TGTGCCAGCAGTTCCAGGGTCGCTAATGAAAAACTGTTTTTT
CDR3 protein: CASSSRVANEKLFF

clone size: few
J gene: TRBJ2-7
V gene: TRBV10-3
D gene: TRBD2
CDR3 DNA: TGTGCCATCAGTGAGTCAGGAATGACGGGAGGACGGGGCGAGCAGTACTTC
CDR3 protein: CAISESGMTGGRGEQYF

clone size: NA
J gene: TRBJ2-1
V gene: TRBV29-1
D gene: TRBD2
CDR3 DNA: TGCAGCGTTGAACCTTCCCCGGGGCTAGCGGGATCTTTTGAGCAGTTCTTC
CDR3 protein: CSVEPSPGLAGSFEQFF

clone size: few
J gene: TRBJ1-5
V gene: TRBV3-1
D gene: TRBD1
CDR3 DNA: TGTGCCAGCAGCCACGACAGGGTCCGGCCCCAGCATTTT
CDR3 protein: CASSHDRVRPQHF

clone size: many
J gene: TRBJ1-1
V gene: TRBV7-2
D gene: NA
CDR3 DNA: TGTGCCAGCAGCTTAGTAACGGACTCCGAAGCTTTCTTT
CDR3 protein: CASSLVTDSEAFF

clone size: few
J gene: TRBJ1-1
V gene: TRBV7-3
D gene: NA
CDR3 DNA: TGTGCCAGCAGCCCCTCCGGGGTGGGGGACACTGAAGCTTTCTTT
CDR3 protein: CASSPSGVGDTEAFF

clone size: few
J gene: TRBJ2-5
V gene: TRBV20-1
D gene: NA
CDR3 DNA: TGCAGTGCAAAGAGAGGGGCAGGGGGGGAGACCCAGTACTTC
CDR3 protein: CSAKRGAGGETQYF

clone size: NA
J gene: TRBJ2-7
V gene: TRBV5-1
D gene: TRBD1
CDR3 DNA: TGCGCCAGCAGCTTGGGGGGTTGGGACAGGGCCTACGAGCAGTACTTC
CDR3 protein: CASSLGGWDRAYEQYF

clone size: NA
J gene: TRBJ2-7
V gene: TRBV3-1
D gene: NA
CDR3 DNA: TGTGCCAGCAGCCAAGATGTCCAGGGCCACGAGCAGTACTTC
CDR3 protein: CASSQDVQGHEQYF

clone size: few
J gene: TRBJ1-5
V gene: TRBV5-1
D gene: TRBD1
CDR3 DNA: TGCGCCAGCAGCTTTGAGGGGGCCGGCAATCAGCCCCAGCATTTT
CDR3 protein: CASSFEGAGNQPQHF

clone size: NA
J gene: TRBJ2-1
V gene: TRBV27
D gene: NA
CDR3 DNA: TGTGCCAGCAGTTTAGCGGCCCCCTACAATGAGCAGTTCTTC
CDR3 protein: CASSLAAPYNEQFF

clone size: few
J gene: TRBJ1-2
V gene: TRBV7-3
D gene: TRBD1
CDR3 DNA: TGTGCCAGCAGCTCGCTCACAGGGGATGGCTACACCTTC
CDR3 protein: CASSSLTGDGYTF

clone size: NA
J gene: TRBJ1-1
V gene: TRBV7-1
D gene: NA
CDR3 DNA: TGTGCCAGCAGCTCCTCGATGGGGGCCATGAACACTGAAGCTTTCTTT
CDR3 protein: CASSSSMGAMNTEAFF

clone size: few
J gene: TRBJ2-7
V gene: TRBV7-8
D gene: NA
CDR3 DNA: TGTGCCAGCAGCTTAGTTGCTAGTTCGAGCAGCAGTACCTACGAGCAGTACTTC
CDR3 protein: CASSLVASSSSSTYEQYF

clone size: NA
J gene: TRBJ2-7
V gene: TRBV12-3/TRBV12-4
D gene: NA
CDR3 DNA: TGTGCCAGCAGGGGAGCGACCTACGAGCAGTACTTC
CDR3 protein: CASRGATYEQYF

clone size: NA
J gene: TRBJ2-3
V gene: TRBV2
D gene: NA
CDR3 DNA: TGTGCCAGCAGTGTTGATACGCAGTATTTT
CDR3 protein: CASSVDTQYF

clone size: many
J gene: TRBJ2-5
V gene: TRBV20-1
D gene: NA
CDR3 DNA: TGCAGTGGCGAAGAACGGGGACCCGAGACCCAGTACTTC
CDR3 protein: CSGEERGPETQYF

clone size: NA
J gene: TRBJ2-3
V gene: TRBV6-2/TRBV6-3
D gene: NA
CDR3 DNA: TGTGCCAGCACCGACGCCCGGGGCACAGATACGCAGTATTTT
CDR3 protein: CASTDARGTDTQYF

clone size: few
J gene: TRBJ2-7
V gene: TRBV10-3
D gene: TRBD1
CDR3 DNA: TGTGCCATCAGTAAGGGGGACAGCCGGGACTCCTACGAGCAGTACTTC
CDR3 protein: CAISKGDSRDSYEQYF

clone size: many
J gene: TRBJ2-7
V gene: TRBV5-1
D gene: TRBD1
CDR3 DNA: TGCGCCAGCAGCTTCTTGACAGGGGCTCCCTACGAGCAGTACTTC
CDR3 protein: CASSFLTGAPYEQYF

clone size: many
J gene: TRBJ2-1
V gene: TRBV5-1
D gene: TRBD1
CDR3 DNA: TGCGCCAGCAGCTTGGGGGTCGGGACAGGGGACAATGAGCAGTTCTTC
CDR3 protein: CASSLGVGTGDNEQFF

clone size: many
J gene: TRBJ2-1
V gene: TRBV5-5
D gene: TRBD2
CDR3 DNA: TGTGCCAGCAGCCATGACCCGGGACTAGGCGGGAATGAGCAGTTCTTC
CDR3 protein: CASSHDPGLGGNEQFF

clone size: many
J gene: TRBJ2-7
V gene: TRBV27
D gene: TRBD2
CDR3 DNA: TGTGCCAGCAGTTTACGTGTGCGGGGACTAGCGGGAGGGTCCTACGAGCAGTACTTC
CDR3 protein: CASSLRVRGLAGGSYEQYF

clone size: many
J gene: TRBJ2-2
V gene: TRBV27
D gene: NA
CDR3 DNA: TGTGCCAGCAGTTTATTTAACACCGGGGAGCTGTTTTTT
CDR3 protein: CASSLFNTGELFF

clone size: few
J gene: TRBJ1-3
V gene: TRBV3-1
D gene: NA
CDR3 DNA: TGTGCCAGCAGCCCCGGCGGACAGACCTCTGGAAACACCATATATTTT
CDR3 protein: CASSPGGQTSGNTIYF

clone size: NA
J gene: TRBJ2-7
V gene: TRBV27
D gene: NA
CDR3 DNA: TGTGCCAGCAGCTTCGTTAGCGGCGCCTACGAGCAGTACTTC
CDR3 protein: CASSFVSGAYEQYF

clone size: NA
J gene: TRBJ2-5
V gene: TRBV5-4
D gene: NA
CDR3 DNA: TGTGCCAGCAGCTTCCGGGCCATTGGGGTTGAAACCCAGTACTTC
CDR3 protein: CASSFRAIGVETQYF